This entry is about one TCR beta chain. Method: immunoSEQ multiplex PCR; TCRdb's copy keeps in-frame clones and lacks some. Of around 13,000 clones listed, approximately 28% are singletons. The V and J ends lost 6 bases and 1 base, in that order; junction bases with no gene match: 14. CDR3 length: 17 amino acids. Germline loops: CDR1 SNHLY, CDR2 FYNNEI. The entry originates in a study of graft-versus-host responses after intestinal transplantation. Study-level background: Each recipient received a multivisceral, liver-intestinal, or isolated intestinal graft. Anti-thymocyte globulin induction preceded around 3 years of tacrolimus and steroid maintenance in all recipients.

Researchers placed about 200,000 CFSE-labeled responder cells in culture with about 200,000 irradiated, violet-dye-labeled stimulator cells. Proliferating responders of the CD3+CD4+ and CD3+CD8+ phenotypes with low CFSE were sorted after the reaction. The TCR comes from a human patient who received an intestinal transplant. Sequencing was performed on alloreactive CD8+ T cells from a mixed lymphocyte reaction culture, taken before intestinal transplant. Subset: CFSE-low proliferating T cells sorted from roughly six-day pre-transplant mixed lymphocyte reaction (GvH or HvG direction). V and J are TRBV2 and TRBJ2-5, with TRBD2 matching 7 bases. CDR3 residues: CASSRLSTSPTQETQYF. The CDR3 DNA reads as TGTGCCAGCAGCCGACTTTCGACTAGCCCGACCCAAGAGACCCAGTACTTC.